This T cell receptor (beta chain) is drawn from a study of regulatory T cells in long-lasting Graves disease. CDR3 length: 13 amino acids. The germline V gene has CDR1 MDHEN and CDR2 SYDVKM. The V gene lost 8 bases and the J gene lost 4 bases, with 11 bases spanning the gap. Whole-study results and caveats: Persistent Graves' patients showed a TCR diversity that was lower than that of newly diagnosed ones. Gene preferences differed: TRBV28, TRBJ1-2, TRBJ2-5 in persistent cases.

This clonotype was detected ten times or more. What it recognizes is unknown. According to the study, TCR beta libraries were built with iRepertoire HTBI primers and CDR3-region Arm-PCR. Original handling: Across samples, 60 or so TRBV and more than 13 TRBJ segments were found. TCRdb independently ran MiXCR on the multiplex PCR reads; one entry per CDR3 protein. The V and J calls here are based on TCRdb, not the publication. The data contain roughly 420,000 distinct CDR3 sequences, less than 20% of them singletons. Time point noted: newly diagnosed GD, antithyroid drugs for less than 3 months. PBMCs were the source of the RNA used for TCR sequencing.

V and J are TRBV28 and TRBJ2-2, with a possible D match to TRBD2 (6 bases). The starting material was peripheral blood mononuclear cells (PBMCs), obtained at new diagnosis, from a patient treated with antithyroid drugs. The receptor was derived from a female donor with Graves disease. Here the CDR3 DNA reads TGTGCCAGCGACGGGAGTAGCACCGGGGAGCTGTTTTTT. Translated, it gives CASDGSSTGELFF.